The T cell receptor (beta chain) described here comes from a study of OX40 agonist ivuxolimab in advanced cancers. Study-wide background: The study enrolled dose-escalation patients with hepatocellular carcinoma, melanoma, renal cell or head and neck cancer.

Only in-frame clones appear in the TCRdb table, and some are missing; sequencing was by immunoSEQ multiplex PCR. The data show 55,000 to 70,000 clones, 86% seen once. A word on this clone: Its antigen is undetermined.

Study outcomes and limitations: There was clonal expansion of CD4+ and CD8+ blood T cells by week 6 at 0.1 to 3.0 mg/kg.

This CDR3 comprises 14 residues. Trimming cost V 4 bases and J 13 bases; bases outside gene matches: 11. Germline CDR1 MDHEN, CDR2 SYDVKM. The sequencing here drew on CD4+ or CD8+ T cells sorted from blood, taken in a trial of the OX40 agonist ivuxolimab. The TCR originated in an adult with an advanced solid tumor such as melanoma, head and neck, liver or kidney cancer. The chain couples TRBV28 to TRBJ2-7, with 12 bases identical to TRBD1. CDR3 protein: CASSSGGTGGAYYF. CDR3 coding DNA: TGTGCCAGCAGTTCGGGTGGGACAGGGGGCGCTTATTACTTC. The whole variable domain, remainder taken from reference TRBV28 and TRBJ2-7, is DVKVTQSSRYLVKRTGEKVFLECVQDMDHENMFWYRQDPGLGLRLIYFSYDVKMKEKGDIPEGYSVSREKKERFSLILESASTNQTSMYLCASSSGGTGGAYYFGPGTRLTVT.